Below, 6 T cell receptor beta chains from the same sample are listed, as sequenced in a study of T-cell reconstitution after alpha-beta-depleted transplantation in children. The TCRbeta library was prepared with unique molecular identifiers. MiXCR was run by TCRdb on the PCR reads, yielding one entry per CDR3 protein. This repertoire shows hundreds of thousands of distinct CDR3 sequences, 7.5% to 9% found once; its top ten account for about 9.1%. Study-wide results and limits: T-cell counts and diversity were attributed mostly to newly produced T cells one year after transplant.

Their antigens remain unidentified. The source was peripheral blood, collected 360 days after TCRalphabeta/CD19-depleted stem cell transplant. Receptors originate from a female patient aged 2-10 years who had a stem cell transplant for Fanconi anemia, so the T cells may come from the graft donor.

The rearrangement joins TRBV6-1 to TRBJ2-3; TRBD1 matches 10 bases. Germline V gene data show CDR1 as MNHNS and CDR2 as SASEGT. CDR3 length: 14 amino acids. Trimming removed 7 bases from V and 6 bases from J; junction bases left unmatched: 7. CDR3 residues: CASTNDRGPDTQYF. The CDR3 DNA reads TGTGCCAGCACGAATGACAGGGGGCCTGATACGCAGTATTTT.

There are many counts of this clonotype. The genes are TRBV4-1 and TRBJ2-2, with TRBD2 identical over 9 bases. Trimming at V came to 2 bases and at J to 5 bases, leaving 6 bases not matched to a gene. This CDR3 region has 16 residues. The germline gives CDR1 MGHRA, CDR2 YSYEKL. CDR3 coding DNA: TGCGCCAGCAGCCAAAGGATGGCGGGAGGGACCGGGGAGCTGTTTTTT. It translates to CASSQRMAGGTGELFF.

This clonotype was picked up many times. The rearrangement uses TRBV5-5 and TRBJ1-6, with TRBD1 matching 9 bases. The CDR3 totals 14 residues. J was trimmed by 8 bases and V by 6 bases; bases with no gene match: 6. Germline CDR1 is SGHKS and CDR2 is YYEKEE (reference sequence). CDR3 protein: CASNQQGADSPLHF. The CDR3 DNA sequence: TGTGCCAGCAACCAACAGGGGGCGGATTCACCCCTCCACTTT.

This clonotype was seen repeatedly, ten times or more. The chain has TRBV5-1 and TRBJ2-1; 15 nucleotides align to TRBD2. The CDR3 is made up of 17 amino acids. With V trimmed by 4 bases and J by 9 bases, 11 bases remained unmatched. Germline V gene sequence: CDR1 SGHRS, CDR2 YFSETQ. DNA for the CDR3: TGCGCCAGCAGCCTACCGGGGACTAGCGGGAGGCTGGTTGAGCAGTTCTTC. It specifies CASSLPGTSGRLVEQFF.

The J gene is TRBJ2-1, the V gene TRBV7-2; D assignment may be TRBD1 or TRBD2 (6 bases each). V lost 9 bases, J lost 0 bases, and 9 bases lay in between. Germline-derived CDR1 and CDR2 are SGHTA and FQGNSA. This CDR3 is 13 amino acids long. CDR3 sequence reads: CARGGSSYNEQFF. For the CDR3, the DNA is TGTGCCAGAGGGGGGAGCTCCTACAATGAGCAGTTCTTC. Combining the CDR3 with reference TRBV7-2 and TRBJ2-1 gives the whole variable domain GAGVSQSPSNKVTEKGKDVELRCDPISGHTALYWYRQSLGQGLEFLIYFQGNSAPDKSGLPSDRFSAERTGGSVSTLTIQRTQQEDSAVYLCARGGSSYNEQFFGPGTRLTVL.

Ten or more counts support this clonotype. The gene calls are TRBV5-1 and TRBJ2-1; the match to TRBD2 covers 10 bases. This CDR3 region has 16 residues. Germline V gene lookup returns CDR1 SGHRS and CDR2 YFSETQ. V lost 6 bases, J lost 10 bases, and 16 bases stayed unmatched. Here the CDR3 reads CASTHNPAGGSGEQFF. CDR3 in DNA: TGCGCCAGCACCCACAACCCAGCGGGGGGGTCAGGGGAGCAGTTCTTC.